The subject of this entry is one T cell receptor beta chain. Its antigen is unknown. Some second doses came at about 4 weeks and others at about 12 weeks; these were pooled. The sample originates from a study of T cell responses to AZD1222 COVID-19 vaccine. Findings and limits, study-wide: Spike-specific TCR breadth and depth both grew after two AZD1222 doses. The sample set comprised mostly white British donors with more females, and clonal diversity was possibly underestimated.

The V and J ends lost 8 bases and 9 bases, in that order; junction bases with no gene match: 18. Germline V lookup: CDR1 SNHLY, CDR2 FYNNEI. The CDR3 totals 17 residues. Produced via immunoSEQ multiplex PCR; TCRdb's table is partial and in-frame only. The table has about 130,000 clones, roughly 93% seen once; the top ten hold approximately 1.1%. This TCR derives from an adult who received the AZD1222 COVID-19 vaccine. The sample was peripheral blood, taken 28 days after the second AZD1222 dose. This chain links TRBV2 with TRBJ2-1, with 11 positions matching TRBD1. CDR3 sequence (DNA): TGTGCCAGCGACCTCGTTCTATGGGGACAGGGGGTAACTGAGCAGTTCTTC. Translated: CASDLVLWGQGVTEQFF.